This T cell receptor beta chain came from a study of cytomegalovirus exposure and HLA in healthy donors. For the study at large: As an earlier analysis found, around 200 million T cells yielded some 120 million unique TCR beta sequences. Study outcomes and limitations: For most subjects, TCR beta sequences were reported to predict HLA-A and HLA-B alleles with accuracy. Later genetic work tied a missense DCLRE1C variant to beta-chain V and J trimming. Immune exposure data for these donors was limited to CMV serostatus.

As concerns this clone: What it recognizes is unknown.

V was pared by 2 bases and J by 4 bases, with 13 bases of the junction left unmatched. Germline V gene lookup returns CDR1 SGHTA and CDR2 FQGNSA. The CDR3 is 17 residues long. PCR primers comprised 60 Vbeta and 13 Jbeta primers. The method was immunoSEQ multiplex PCR; TCRdb's version includes in-frame clones alone and lacks a portion of them. The data contain about 110,000 clones, approximately 80% of them singletons. This sequence was found in a woman in her fifties or sixties in good health and CMV-seropositive. The chain couples TRBV7-2 to TRBJ2-7, with 8 bases identical to TRBD2. The sequenced sample consisted of PBMCs. The CDR3 sequence: CASSLKQSSGTYYEQYF. The CDR3 DNA sequence: TGTGCCAGCAGCTTAAAGCAGAGTAGCGGGACCTATTACGAGCAGTACTTC.